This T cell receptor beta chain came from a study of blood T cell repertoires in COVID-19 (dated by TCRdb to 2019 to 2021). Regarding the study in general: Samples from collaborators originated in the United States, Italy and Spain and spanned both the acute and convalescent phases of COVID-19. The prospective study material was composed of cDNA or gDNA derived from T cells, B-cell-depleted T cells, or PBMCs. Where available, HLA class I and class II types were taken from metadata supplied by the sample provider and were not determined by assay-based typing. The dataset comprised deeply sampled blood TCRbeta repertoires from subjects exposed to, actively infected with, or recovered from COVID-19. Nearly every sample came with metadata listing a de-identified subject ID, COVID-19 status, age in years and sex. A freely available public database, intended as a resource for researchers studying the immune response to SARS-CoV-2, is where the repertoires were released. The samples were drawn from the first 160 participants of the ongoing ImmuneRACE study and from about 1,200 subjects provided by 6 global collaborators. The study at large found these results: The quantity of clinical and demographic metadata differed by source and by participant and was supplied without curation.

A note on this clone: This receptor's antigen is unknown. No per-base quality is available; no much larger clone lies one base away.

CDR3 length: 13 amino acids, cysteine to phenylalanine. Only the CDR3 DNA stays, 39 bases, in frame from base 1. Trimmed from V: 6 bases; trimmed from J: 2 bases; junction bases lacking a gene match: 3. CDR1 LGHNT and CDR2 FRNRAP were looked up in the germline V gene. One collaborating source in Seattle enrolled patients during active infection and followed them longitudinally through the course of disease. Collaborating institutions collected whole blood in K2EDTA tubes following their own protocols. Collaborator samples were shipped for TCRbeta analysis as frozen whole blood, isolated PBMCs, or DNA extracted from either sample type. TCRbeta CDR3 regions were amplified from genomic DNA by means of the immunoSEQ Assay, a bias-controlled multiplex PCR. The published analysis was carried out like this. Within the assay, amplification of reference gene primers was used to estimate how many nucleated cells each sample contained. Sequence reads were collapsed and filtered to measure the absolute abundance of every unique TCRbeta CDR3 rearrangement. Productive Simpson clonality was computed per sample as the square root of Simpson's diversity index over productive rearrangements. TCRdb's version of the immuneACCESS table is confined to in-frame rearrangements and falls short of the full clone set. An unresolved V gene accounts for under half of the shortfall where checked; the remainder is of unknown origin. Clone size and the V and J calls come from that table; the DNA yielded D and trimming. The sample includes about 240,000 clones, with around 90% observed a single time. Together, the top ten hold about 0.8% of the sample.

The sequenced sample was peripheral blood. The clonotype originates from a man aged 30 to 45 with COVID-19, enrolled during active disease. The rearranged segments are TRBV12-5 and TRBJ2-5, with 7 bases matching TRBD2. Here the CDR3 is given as CASGAGEQETQYF. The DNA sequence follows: TGTGCTAGTGGGGCGGGGGAGCAAGAGACCCAGTACTTC. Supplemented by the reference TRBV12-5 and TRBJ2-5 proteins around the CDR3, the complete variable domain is DARVTQTPRHKVTEMGQEVTMRCQPILGHNTVFWYRQTMMQGLELLAYFRNRAPLDDSGMPKDRFSAEMPDATLATLKIQPSEPRDSAVYFCASGAGEQETQYFGPGTRLLVL.